This is a list of T cell receptor beta chains from one sample in a study of OX40 agonist ivuxolimab in advanced cancers. The table came from immunoSEQ multiplex PCR; TCRdb's copy has only in-frame clones and leaves some out. The sample has around 97,000 clones, about nine tenths seen once. Here the sequenced sample was CD4+ or CD8+ T cells sorted from blood, taken in a trial of the OX40 agonist ivuxolimab. The origin of the receptors is an adult with an advanced solid tumor such as melanoma, head and neck, liver or kidney cancer. Both conserved end residues are part of each CDR3. A D gene is named only where the DNA matches it firmly. Only some rows state a clone size, as once, few, many or a class for expanded clones.

>TRBD2|TRBJ2-7|.|TRBV28
CASSSSGSLNEQYF
TGTGCCAGCAGCTCGAGCGGGAGCCTCAACGAGCAGTACTTC
>.|TRBJ2-1|.|TRBV19
CASRPEVFSYNEQFF
TGTGCCAGTAGGCCGGAGGTCTTCTCCTACAATGAGCAGTTCTTC
>.|TRBJ1-1|.|TRBV7-9
CASSLAQGMNTEAFF
TGTGCCAGCAGCTTAGCGCAGGGAATGAACACTGAAGCTTTCTTT
>.|TRBJ1-3|.|TRBV15
CATSTGGAGNTIYF
TGTGCCACCAGCACGGGAGGGGCTGGAAACACCATATATTTT
>.|TRBJ1-1|.|TRBV19
CASSIGGRTNTEAFF
TGTGCCAGTAGTATTGGGGGGAGAACGAACACTGAAGCTTTCTTT
>.|TRBJ1-1|.|TRBV7-9
CASSAAGTVNTEAFF
TGTGCCAGCAGCGCCGCGGGGACGGTGAACACTGAAGCTTTCTTT
>TRBD2|TRBJ2-2|few|TRBV6-1
CASRGTSGGIGELFF
TGTGCCAGCAGGGGGACTAGCGGGGGAATCGGGGAGCTGTTTTTT
>.|TRBJ2-1|.|TRBV7-8
CASSQRTVANKQFF
TGTGCCAGCAGCCAACGGACAGTCGCGAATAAGCAGTTCTTC
>.|TRBJ2-7|.|TRBV2
CASSASFRAAEQYF
TGTGCCAGCAGCGCGTCATTCCGGGCTGCCGAGCAGTACTTC
>.|TRBJ2-7|.|TRBV5-6
CASSPFDHGPYEQYF
TGTGCCAGCAGCCCCTTCGACCATGGGCCCTACGAGCAGTACTTC
>.|TRBJ1-1|.|TRBV15
CATSRETGNTEAFF
TGTGCCACCAGCAGGGAAACAGGGAACACTGAAGCTTTCTTT